A single sample gave rise to the 14 T cell receptor beta chains below, sequenced in a study of shared clonotypes between healthy human individuals. Profiled with immunoSEQ multiplex PCR; TCRdb holds only in-frame clones, not every one. The profile shows 2,500,000 or so clones, 92% of them singletons. The sample comprised naive CD4+ T cells from PBMCs. Subset given: CD45RA+ positively selected. The origin of the receptors is a man between 18 and 29 years old in good health. Some clones in this sample may be carry-over from other donors' samples.

The chain has TRBV27 and TRBJ1-1; D is unresolved. This CDR3 has 14 residues. V was clipped by 5 bases and J by 0 bases, with 10 bases between them. From germline, CDR1 is MNHEY and CDR2 SMNVEV (reference sequence). In DNA form, the CDR3 reads TGTGCCAGCAGTCTACGGAAATTGAACACTGAAGCTTTCTTT. The encoded protein is CASSLRKLNTEAFF.

The CDR3 loop is CAWSVDRTGMYSNQPQHF. The CDR3, as DNA: TGTGCCTGGAGTGTGGACCGGACAGGGATGTATAGCAATCAGCCCCAGCATTTT. The rearrangement joins TRBV30 to TRBJ1-5; 8 positions match TRBD1. J lost 0 bases, V lost 0 bases, and 10 bases had no gene match. Germline lookup yields CDR1 GTSNPN and CDR2 SVGIG (reference sequence). This CDR3 comprises 18 residues.

The chain combines TRBV4-3 with TRBJ2-1; 10 bases map to TRBD2. Looked up from germline, CDR1 is LGHNA and CDR2 is YSLEER. V lost 1 base, J lost 6 bases, and 6 bases stayed unmatched. CDR3 length equals 16 residues. The CDR3 here is CASSQGPLAGSNEQFF. The CDR3 nucleotides read TGCGCCAGCAGCCAAGGACCACTAGCGGGATCCAATGAGCAGTTCTTC.

V and J are TRBV6-6 and TRBJ1-4; 8 nucleotides align to TRBD1. The CDR3 is 11 amino acids. CDR1 MNHNY and CDR2 SVGAGI come from the germline V gene (reference sequence). V gave up 7 bases and J gave up 12 bases; unmatched junction bases: 4. CDR3 protein: CASTDRGELFF. The DNA for the CDR3 is TGTGCCAGCACCGACAGGGGAGAACTGTTTTTT.

The chain employs TRBV5-1 and TRBJ1-1, with TRBD1 matching 7 bases. CDR3 length: 15 residues. With V trimmed by 0 bases and J by 5 bases, 7 bases remained unmatched. Germline V lookup: CDR1 SGHRS, CDR2 YFSETQ. In nucleotides, the CDR3 is TGCGCCAGCAGCTTGGGCGTAGGGGGACAGACTGAAGCTTTCTTT. Translated: CASSLGVGGQTEAFF.

This clone was recorded only once. The rearrangement links TRBV19 to TRBJ2-7; 7 positions agree with TRBD1. The V and J ends lost 6 bases and 3 bases, in that order; junction bases with no gene match: 8. CDR1 and CDR2 (germline): LNHDA, SQIVND (reference sequence). The CDR3 loop spans 14 amino acids. The CDR3 reads CASSRTGTFYEQYF. CDR3 DNA: TGTGCCAGTAGCCGGACAGGCACCTTCTACGAGCAGTACTTC.

This chain joins TRBV19 and TRBJ2-5; D perhaps matches TRBD2 (6 bases). Deletions cut 4 bases from V and 4 bases from J, with 16 bases between. This CDR3 has 15 residues. CDR1 and CDR2 from the germline V gene are LNHDA and SQIVND (reference sequence). The CDR3 sequence is CASSTLAGSRETQYF. CDR3 coding DNA: TGTGCCAGTAGTACACTAGCTGGATCAAGAGAGACCCAGTACTTC.

The chain uses TRBV14 and TRBJ2-2; D unresolved. Trimming pared 2 bases from V and 3 bases from J, leaving 13 bases between. The CDR3 loop spans 16 amino acids. Germline CDR1 SGHDN, CDR2 FVKESK. DNA of the CDR3: TGTGCCAGCAGCCAAAGCTCCACACGAGACACCGGGGAGCTGTTTTTT. It yields the protein CASSQSSTRDTGELFF.

The rearrangement links TRBV28 to TRBJ1-2; 8 bases line up with TRBD1. The CDR3 has 15 residues. V shed 5 bases and J 6 bases; nucleotides not matched to a gene: 11. Germline V CDR1 and CDR2: MDHEN, SYDVKM. Here the CDR3 DNA reads TGTGCCAGCAGTATTCTCTCGAGGACAGGGAATGGCTACACCTTC. Translation gives CASSILSRTGNGYTF.

In regard to this clone: Here the CDR3 omits its conserved ending phenylalanine or tryptophan, so a read error is the likely source. The rearrangement uses TRBV5-1 and TRBJ1-2; 9 bases are a match to TRBD1. This CDR3 spans 16 amino acids. Germline CDR1 SGHRS, CDR2 YFSETQ. V lost 2 bases, J lost 8 bases, and 13 bases stayed unmatched. CDR3 protein: CASSLTAGTGLGGYTL. The DNA of the CDR3 is TGCGCCAGCAGCTTAACAGCCGGGACAGGGCTCGGCGGCTACACCCTC.

The chain has TRBV14 and TRBJ2-3, with D perhaps being TRBD1 or TRBD2 (5 bases each). Germline V gene lookup returns CDR1 SGHDN and CDR2 FVKESK. Trimming removed 0 bases from V and 3 bases from J, with 19 bases in between. The CDR3 consists of 18 residues. The CDR3 is CASSQEGPPGFFTDTQYF. CDR3 nucleotide sequence: TGTGCCAGCAGCCAAGAGGGACCTCCCGGGTTTTTTACAGATACGCAGTATTTT.

The genes are TRBV18 and TRBJ2-2; 10 bases are a match to TRBD1. Looked up from germline, CDR1 is KGHSH and CDR2 is LQKENI. The V segment lost 3 bases and the J segment 3 bases; nucleotides outside the gene matches: 13. The CDR3 consists of 19 residues. CDR3: CASSPKGGQGLTYTGELFF. CDR3 nucleotide sequence: TGTGCCAGCTCACCTAAAGGGGGACAGGGGCTAACCTACACCGGGGAGCTGTTTTTT.

The V gene is TRBV28, the J gene TRBJ1-1; D is unclear. In germline, CDR1 is MDHEN, CDR2 SYDVKM. The CDR3 sequence is 15 residues long. The V and J ends lost 3 bases and 5 bases respectively, with 16 bases between them. CDR3 sequence (DNA): TGTGCCAGCAGTTTTTATGTCGGTCGGTGGACTGAAGCTTTCTTT. Translation: CASSFYVGRWTEAFF.

The gene calls are TRBV30 and TRBJ2-5, with D perhaps assigned TRBD1 or TRBD2 (5 bases each). The DNA end favors TRBJ2-7, so the J call may be wrong. Per the germline V gene, CDR1 is GTSNPN and CDR2 is SVGIG (reference sequence). The CDR3 extends over 14 amino acids. For the CDR3, the DNA is TGTGCCTGGAGTGTACGTGGGGGAACCTACGAGCAGTACTTC. Encoded protein: CAWSVRGGTYEQYF.